Included here is one TCR beta chain sequence, with context. Its antigen remains unknown. Amplification by 5'RACE using constant-segment primers produced TCR alpha and TCR beta cDNA libraries that carried sample barcodes and UMIs. Each CDR3 protein gets one entry after TCRdb re-called the 5' RACE reads with MiXCR. The repertoire holds 190,000 or so distinct CDR3 sequences, with 20% to 25% as singletons. The sample originates from a study of T-cell memory formation after mild COVID-19. Findings and limits, study-wide: Clones shrinking from day 15 to 85 showed even CD4/CD8 mixes; later expanders tilted CD4+. For second-wave clones that peaked at day 37, SARS-CoV-2 specificity went unverified. Mainly CM and EM harbored the contracting CD4+ clones; mainly EMRA harbored the CD8+ ones.

The CDR3 sequence is 16 residues long. Trimming cost V 0 bases and J 2 bases, with 14 bases left between them. CDR1 and CDR2 (germline): LGHDT, YNNKEL (reference sequence). This chain uses TRBV3-1 with TRBJ2-7; D may be TRBD1 (6 bases). The specimen was PBMCs or a T cell subset sorted from them (not recorded which). The sequence was obtained from an adult woman who had mild COVID-19 (a few samples of this study predate the infection). Cell type and time point are not known. CDR3: CASSQDWQGRPYEQYF. The DNA of the CDR3 is TGTGCCAGCAGCCAAGATTGGCAGGGGCGCCCCTACGAGCAGTACTTC.